These T cell receptor beta chains were read from a single sample in a study of cytotoxic CD8 clonotypes in ibrutinib-treated CLL. Sequencing was performed with immunoSEQ multiplex PCR; in TCRdb, only in-frame clones are kept and a portion is missing. This sample yields 250,000 to 350,000 clones, of which 60% to 80% are seen a single time; roughly 5.7% belongs to the top ten. Sample: PBMCs, taken at disease progression, from a patient treated with ibrutinib. The receptors were gathered from a human donor with chronic lymphocytic leukemia. Each CDR3 is given with its conserved first and last residue. Fields, in order: CDR3 DNA, CDR3 protein, V gene, D gene, clone size, J gene. D genes are given only for firm matches. Size values are once, few and many counts, or a class for expanded clones, and some rows have none.

DNA: TGTGCCATCAGCGACGGGACTAGCGGGGGCTACGAGCAGTACTTC
CDR3: CAISDGTSGGYEQYF
V: TRBV10-3
D: TRBD2
size: NA
J: TRBJ2-7

DNA: TGCGCCAGCAGCCTAAGATACCAGGGGGGCCAGCCCCAGCATTTT
CDR3: CASSLRYQGGQPQHF
V: TRBV4-3
D: TRBD1
size: few
J: TRBJ1-5

DNA: TGTGCCAGCAGTGAAGCGCTGATCGGTTGGGGGCTTAGCTATGGCTACACCTTC
CDR3: CASSEALIGWGLSYGYTF
V: TRBV6-1
D: NA
size: NA
J: TRBJ1-2

DNA: TGTGCCAGCAGCTTAGCGACTTCCTACGAGCAGTACTTC
CDR3: CASSLATSYEQYF
V: TRBV7-9
D: NA
size: NA
J: TRBJ2-7

DNA: TGTGCCAGCAGTTCCCCAAGCAGGACTAGTGTTTTCTTC
CDR3: CASSSPSRTSVFF
V: TRBV6-5
D: TRBD2
size: NA
J: TRBJ2-1

DNA: TGTGCCAGCATCGGGCTAGGGGCGGGGAGAGAGACCCAGTACTTC
CDR3: CASIGLGAGRETQYF
V: TRBV6-5
D: NA
size: NA
J: TRBJ2-5

DNA: TGTGCCAGTAGTATCAGGTTTGCCTACGAGCAGTACTTC
CDR3: CASSIRFAYEQYF
V: TRBV19
D: NA
size: few
J: TRBJ2-7

DNA: TGTGCCAGCTCACCTTGGCAGTTCGGAAACACCATATATTTT
CDR3: CASSPWQFGNTIYF
V: TRBV18
D: NA
size: NA
J: TRBJ1-3

DNA: TGTGCCAGCGACAGGGGTTACGAGCAGTACTTC
CDR3: CASDRGYEQYF
V: TRBV6-1
D: TRBD1
size: NA
J: TRBJ2-7

DNA: TGTGCCAGCGGACTAGCGCCGTCTTCCGAGTTCTTC
CDR3: CASGLAPSSEFF
V: TRBV2
D: TRBD2
size: once
J: TRBJ2-1

DNA: TGTGCCAGCAGGAAGGGGAGGACAGGGGGCCCTGAAGCTTTCTTT
CDR3: CASRKGRTGGPEAFF
V: TRBV6-1
D: TRBD1
size: NA
J: TRBJ1-1

DNA: TGTGCCAGCAGTTCAGGGGTATTGACTAACTATGGCTACACCTTC
CDR3: CASSSGVLTNYGYTF
V: TRBV2
D: NA
size: NA
J: TRBJ1-2

DNA: TGTGCCAGCAGCCCTAAGAGATATAGCAATCAGCCCCAGCATTTT
CDR3: CASSPKRYSNQPQHF
V: TRBV27
D: NA
size: NA
J: TRBJ1-5

DNA: TGCAGCGTTTCCGGGACATGGGGCCGGGAGCTGTTTTTT
CDR3: CSVSGTWGRELFF
V: TRBV29-1
D: NA
size: NA
J: TRBJ2-2

DNA: TGTGCCAGCAGTTTAACCGGATTAGACTTCGATGGCTACACCTTC
CDR3: CASSLTGLDFDGYTF
V: TRBV6-5
D: NA
size: NA
J: TRBJ1-2

DNA: TGTGCCAGCAGCTTAGCGGGCGGGGGAACCGGGGATACGCAGTATTTT
CDR3: CASSLAGGGTGDTQYF
V: TRBV7-8
D: TRBD2
size: NA
J: TRBJ2-3

DNA: TGCGCCAGCAGCCCGTCCCAGGGACATAAGTGGGGCTATGGCTACACCTTC
CDR3: CASSPSQGHKWGYGYTF
V: TRBV5-1
D: NA
size: once
J: TRBJ1-2

DNA: TGCGCCAGCAGCTTGGCTGGTGGCGGCTACACCTTC
CDR3: CASSLAGGGYTF
V: TRBV5-1
D: NA
size: NA
J: TRBJ1-2

DNA: TGTGCCAGTAGTGCGGGGACAGGGGGCGCGGGACACTTC
CDR3: CASSAGTGGAGHF
V: TRBV19
D: TRBD1
size: NA
J: TRBJ2-4

DNA: TGTGCCAGTAGTATAGATAGGACAGCCGGCACTGAAGCTTTCTTT
CDR3: CASSIDRTAGTEAFF
V: TRBV19
D: NA
size: once
J: TRBJ1-1

DNA: TGTGCCAGCAGTGATTCAGGCCAGGGCTATGGCTACACCTTC
CDR3: CASSDSGQGYGYTF
V: TRBV2
D: NA
size: few
J: TRBJ1-2

DNA: TGTGCCAGCAGTGAGGGCGGCGGTAACTACGAGCAGTACTTC
CDR3: CASSEGGGNYEQYF
V: TRBV2
D: NA
size: NA
J: TRBJ2-7

DNA: TGTGCCAGCAGCTTAGGGGGCAGCTCTGGAAACACCATATATTTT
CDR3: CASSLGGSSGNTIYF
V: TRBV7-9
D: NA
size: once
J: TRBJ1-3

DNA: TGCGCCAGCAGCTCGGGGGGCTCGGGGACAGATACGCAGTATTTT
CDR3: CASSSGGSGTDTQYF
V: TRBV5-1
D: NA
size: few
J: TRBJ2-3

DNA: TGTGCCAGTAGTATAGATCACGAGCGGGGCCGATCGCACTTC
CDR3: CASSIDHERGRSHF
V: TRBV19
D: TRBD2
size: NA
J: TRBJ2-7

DNA: TGCAGCGCCCAGGGGGAGGCTAATGAAAAACTGTTTTTT
CDR3: CSAQGEANEKLFF
V: TRBV29-1
D: TRBD1
size: NA
J: TRBJ1-4

DNA: TGTGCCAGCTTTCACAAGGTGACTAGCGCCGGGGAGCTGTTTTTT
CDR3: CASFHKVTSAGELFF
V: TRBV18
D: TRBD2
size: NA
J: TRBJ2-2

DNA: TGTGCAAGTCGCTTAGCGGACCCCTCGGCGGGGGATAGCAATCAGCCCCAGCATTTT
CDR3: CASRLADPSAGDSNQPQHF
V: TRBV12-2
D: NA
size: NA
J: TRBJ1-5

DNA: TGTGCCAGCAGCTTGGGGACAGGGGCCGGGGAAAAACTGTTTTTT
CDR3: CASSLGTGAGEKLFF
V: TRBV5-6
D: TRBD1
size: once
J: TRBJ1-4

DNA: TGTGCCAGCAGCTTGTTGCCCGGGGAGCTGTTTTTT
CDR3: CASSLLPGELFF
V: TRBV5-4
D: NA
size: few
J: TRBJ2-2

DNA: TGTGCCAGCAGCTTAACTTCTGCGTCCTACAATGAGCAGTTCTTC
CDR3: CASSLTSASYNEQFF
V: TRBV7-3
D: NA
size: NA
J: TRBJ2-1

DNA: TGCGCCAGCAGCCAAGGAACACCTCTAGCCAAAAACATTCAGTACTTC
CDR3: CASSQGTPLAKNIQYF
V: TRBV4-1
D: NA
size: NA
J: TRBJ2-4

DNA: TGTGCCAGTGACAGGTTTGTCTCTGGGGCCAACGTCCTGACTTTC
CDR3: CASDRFVSGANVLTF
V: TRBV6-1
D: NA
size: NA
J: TRBJ2-6

DNA: TGTGCCAGCTCCTACAGGGGGGAAGAGACCCAGTACTTC
CDR3: CASSYRGEETQYF
V: TRBV18
D: TRBD1
size: few
J: TRBJ2-5